This TCR beta chain was recovered during a study of blood T cell repertoires in COVID-19. Original data processing: From reference gene primer amplification, estimates of nucleated cell counts were derived. TCRdb's table, derived via immunoSEQ multiplex PCR, lists solely in-frame clones and lacks some. V and J calls and clone size follow that table, whereas D and trimming were derived from the DNA. The sample yields over 45,000 clones, approximately 88% seen once. The CDR3 contains 15 residues. Looked up from germline, CDR1 is LNHDA and CDR2 is SQIVND (reference sequence). With 5 bases removed from V and 2 bases from J, the gap between germline ends came to 13 bases.

Source material: peripheral blood. The chain links TRBV19 to TRBJ1-3, with unresolved D. The sequence derives from a man between 65 and 85 years old with acute or convalescent COVID-19. CDR3 nucleotide sequence: TGTGCCAGTAGTGTTTCTAGTTTACCTGGAAACACCATATATTTT. It translates to CASSVSSLPGNTIYF.